The 25 T cell receptor beta chains reported below all come from one sample, sequenced in a study of response to subunit inactivated influenza vaccine. TCRdb processed the RT-PCR reads anew with MiXCR; each CDR3 protein has one entry. The repertoire includes 550,000 to 800,000 distinct CDR3 sequences, approximately 14% of them detected once, and around 7% sits in the top ten. Sequencing was performed on PBMCs from blood, taken less than 15 days before vaccination. The receptors shown here come from a man in his fifties who received an inactivated influenza vaccine.

V is TRBV29-1 and J is TRBJ1-5, with 8 bases aligning to TRBD1. The V segment lost 6 bases and the J segment 6 bases; nucleotides outside the gene matches: 7. The CDR3 spans 13 residues. The V gene's germline CDR1 is SQVTM and CDR2 ANQGSEA. This chain's CDR3 is CSVGQGGSQPQHF. The CDR3, as DNA: TGCAGCGTCGGACAGGGAGGGAGTCAGCCCCAGCATTTT.

V is TRBV28 and J is TRBJ2-1; the D gene is possibly TRBD2 (5 bases). Trimming removed 6 bases from V and 5 bases from J, with 26 bases in between. The V gene's germline CDR1 is MDHEN and CDR2 SYDVKM. This CDR3 region has 18 residues. Here the CDR3 DNA reads TGTGCCAGCAGATTTGGACTTACGGGCCTTGGATACCACAATGAGCAGTTCTTC. Its translation: CASRFGLTGLGYHNEQFF.

The chain carries TRBV15 and TRBJ2-7, with 11 bases fitting TRBD2. The V segment lost 3 bases and the J segment 4 bases; nucleotides outside the gene matches: 5. The CDR3 is 15 amino acids. CDR1 is LNHNV, CDR2 YYDKDF, per germline (reference sequence). The CDR3 is CATSRASGRTYEQYF. The DNA of the CDR3 is TGTGCCACCAGCAGGGCTAGCGGGAGGACGTACGAGCAGTACTTC.

The CDR3 nucleotides read TGTGCCAGCAGCGCCGAATACAATGAGCAGTTCTTC. Translated: CASSAEYNEQFF. V and J are TRBV7-9 and TRBJ2-1, with no clear D. Germline V lookup: CDR1 SEHNR, CDR2 FQNEAQ (reference sequence). The V end lost 5 bases, the J end lost 4 bases, and 6 bases lay between the germline ends. There are 12 residues in the CDR3.

The chain carries TRBV7-9 and TRBJ2-1; D is possibly TRBD2 (6 bases). The CDR3 extends over 12 amino acids. The V end was cut by 4 bases, the J end by 8 bases, with 9 bases between. CDR1 SEHNR and CDR2 FQNEAQ come from the germline V gene (reference sequence). CDR3 DNA sequence: TGTGCCAGCAGCTCCCGGGAGCATGAGCAGTTCTTC. It encodes CASSSREHEQFF.

This clonotype has more than one count but fewer than ten. This chain links TRBV9 with TRBJ1-1; D remains unclear. The germline V and J ends were trimmed by 3 bases and 7 bases, with 10 bases remaining between them. Germline V gives CDR1 SGDLS, CDR2 YYNGEE. The CDR3 runs 12 residues. The CDR3 bases are TGTGCCAGCAGCGGGGTAACGGGTGAAGCTTTCTTT. Amino acid sequence: CASSGVTGEAFF.

The rearrangement joins TRBV10-1 to TRBJ2-7; no definite D call. This CDR3 has 13 amino acids. Trimming took off 4 bases at V and 3 bases at J, with 10 bases between the two ends. Germline values: CDR1 WNHNN, CDR2 SYGVQD (reference sequence). The CDR3: CASSVNGFYEQYF. In DNA, the CDR3 is TGCGCCAGCAGTGTAAACGGATTCTACGAGCAGTACTTC.

This clonotype was recorded at least ten times. The chain has TRBV10-3 and TRBJ2-1; TRBD2 matches at 7 bases. The J segment lost 7 bases and the V segment lost 6 bases, leaving 9 bases of the junction unmatched. Germline V gives CDR1 ENHRY, CDR2 SYGVKD. The CDR3 is 14 residues long. Here the CDR3 reads CAIRPPTSVNEQFF. CDR3 coding DNA: TGTGCCATCAGACCCCCCACTAGCGTGAATGAGCAGTTCTTC.

This clonotype has just a few counts. V is TRBV7-2 and J is TRBJ2-7, with TRBD2 identical over 7 bases. Per germline, CDR1 SGHTA and CDR2 FQGNSA. Losses at the gene ends were 1 base for V and 7 bases for J; bases not matched to a gene: 7. The CDR3 loop spans 14 amino acids. The CDR3: CASSLGGGSGEQYF. DNA for the CDR3: TGTGCCAGCAGCTTAGGTGGCGGGAGTGGAGAGCAGTACTTC.

This clonotype was observed at least ten times. The chain joins TRBV20-1 to TRBJ2-3, with 9 bases identical to TRBD1. V shed 4 bases and J 3 bases; nucleotides not matched to a gene: 14. Germline V gives CDR1 DFQATT, CDR2 SNEGSKA (reference sequence). The CDR3 consists of 17 residues. The CDR3 loop reads CSATPGTGWRSTDTQYF. In nucleotides, the CDR3 is TGCAGTGCTACCCCCGGGACAGGGTGGAGGTCGACAGATACGCAGTATTTT.

The chain's CDR3 is CASRTQTHLNEQFF. Written as DNA, the CDR3 is TGTGCCAGCAGAACCCAGACCCACCTCAATGAGCAGTTCTTC. The chain employs TRBV6-2 or TRBV6-3 and TRBJ2-1, with no clear D. Germline assignment: CDR1 MNHEY and CDR2 SVGEGT. Trimming shortened V by 6 bases and J by 6 bases, and 15 bases separated the two germline ends. This CDR3 spans 14 amino acids.

This clonotype showed up just a few times. The chain recombines TRBV5-1 with TRBJ2-6; 7 bases agree with TRBD2. In germline, CDR1 is SGHRS, CDR2 YFSETQ. V lost 3 bases to trimming and J lost 0 bases; unmatched junction nucleotides: 0. The CDR3 runs 15 residues. CDR3 amino acids: CASSWEGSGANVLTF. Written as DNA, the CDR3 is TGCGCCAGCAGCTGGGAGGGCTCTGGGGCCAACGTCCTGACTTTC.

This chain joins TRBV28 and TRBJ2-3; 8 bases fit TRBD2. Trimming removed 3 bases from V and 11 bases from J; junction bases left unmatched: 1. Germline V CDR1 and CDR2: MDHEN, SYDVKM. This CDR3 is built from 11 residues. The CDR3 DNA reads as TGTGCCAGCAGTTTTCGGGGGGGGCAGTATTTT. Its protein is CASSFRGGQYF. Combining the CDR3 with reference TRBV28 and TRBJ2-3 gives the whole variable domain DVKVTQSSRYLVKRTGEKVFLECVQDMDHENMFWYRQDPGLGLRLIYFSYDVKMKEKGDIPEGYSVSREKKERFSLILESASTNQTSMYLCASSFRGGQYFGPGTRLTVL.

This clonotype was counted at least ten times. The chain carries TRBV6-2 or TRBV6-3 and TRBJ2-2, with 7 bases identical to TRBD2. CDR3 length: 14 amino acids. Germline CDR1 MNHEY, CDR2 SVGEGT. V was pared by 4 bases and J by 7 bases, with 6 bases of the junction left unmatched. The CDR3 sequence is CASSSLTSRGELFF. CDR3 nucleotide sequence: TGTGCCAGCAGTTCTTTGACTAGCCGCGGGGAGCTGTTTTTT.

The chain links TRBV20-1 to TRBJ2-5, with 10 nucleotides matching TRBD1. The ends lost 8 bases at V and 4 bases at J; junction bases unmatched: 7. CDR3 size: 13 residues. Germline V gives CDR1 DFQATT, CDR2 SNEGSKA (reference sequence). The CDR3 DNA reads TGCAGTCGTGATGACAGGGGGCGAGAGACCCAGTACTTC. This sequence encodes CSRDDRGRETQYF.

The chain links TRBV4-1 to TRBJ2-1; D perhaps matches TRBD2 (6 bases). V lost 1 base, J lost 6 bases, and 7 bases lay in between. The germline CDR1 and CDR2 sequences are MGHRA and YSYEKL. This CDR3 contains 13 residues. As DNA, the CDR3 is TGCGCCAGCAGCCAAGTACTAGCCAATGAGCAGTTCTTC. Translation gives CASSQVLANEQFF.

This clonotype was recorded a few times. The chain is built from TRBV7-8 and TRBJ1-2; a possible D gene is TRBD1 (6 bases). This CDR3 has 16 amino acids. Trimming cost V 4 bases and J 5 bases, with 20 bases left between them. Germline CDR1 and CDR2: SGHVS and FQNEAQ. The CDR3 loop is CASSSVRDTRKYGYTF. The CDR3 bases are TGTGCCAGCAGCTCTGTCCGGGACACCAGAAAGTATGGCTACACCTTC.

This clonotype occurred a few times. Here the CDR3 DNA reads TGCAGTGCTATCGAGCTCCGAGACCAAAATTCACCCCTCCACTTT. Translation: CSAIELRDQNSPLHF. The V call is TRBV20-1, the J call TRBJ1-6; D remains ambiguous. The CDR3 loop spans 15 amino acids. The germline CDR1 and CDR2 sequences are DFQATT and SNEGSKA (reference sequence). V was shortened by 4 bases and J by 7 bases, with 17 bases between the two germline ends.

This clonotype was counted only a few times. V is TRBV28 and J is TRBJ2-1, with 7 bases fitting TRBD2. Germline CDR1 is MDHEN and CDR2 is SYDVKM. The CDR3 covers 14 residues. Trimming cost V 4 bases and J 4 bases; bases outside gene matches: 4. The CDR3 here is CASSSVREYNEQFF. The CDR3 DNA follows: TGTGCCAGCAGTTCGGTGCGGGAGTACAATGAGCAGTTCTTC. Together with reference TRBV28 and TRBJ2-1, the CDR3 gives the full variable domain: DVKVTQSSRYLVKRTGEKVFLECVQDMDHENMFWYRQDPGLGLRLIYFSYDVKMKEKGDIPEGYSVSREKKERFSLILESASTNQTSMYLCASSSVREYNEQFFGPGTRLTVL.

This clonotype was counted only a few times. The chain has TRBV6-6 and TRBJ1-1, with D possibly TRBD1 on 6 matching bases. Germline lookup yields CDR1 MNHNY and CDR2 SVGAGI (reference sequence). V shed 5 bases and J shed 8 bases, with 12 bases lying between them. The CDR3 extends over 12 amino acids. DNA of the CDR3: TGTGCCAGCAGTCTACCTCAGGGGGAAGCTTTCTTT. It is translated as CASSLPQGEAFF.

Many counts were recorded for this clonotype. The V call is TRBV20-1, the J call TRBJ2-3; D gene uncertain. The length of the CDR3 is 14 residues. Trimming took 1 base from V and 2 from J, leaving 10 bases between them. Per the germline V gene, CDR1 is DFQATT and CDR2 is SNEGSKA (reference sequence). The CDR3 region has the DNA TGCAGTGCTAGAGGACCGAAACACACAGATACGCAGTATTTT. Protein: CSARGPKHTDTQYF.

A few counts support this clonotype. The chain carries TRBV18 and TRBJ2-7; 11 bases are a match to TRBD2. CDR3 length: 15 amino acids. V lost 3 bases, J lost 5 bases, and 6 bases stayed unmatched. CDR1 and CDR2 from the germline V gene are KGHSH and LQKENI. Written as DNA, the CDR3 is TGTGCCAGCTCACCTAAACTAGCGGGAGATCACGAGCAGTACTTC. Protein: CASSPKLAGDHEQYF.

For this clonotype: Mismatch with germline at one junction end may stem from a read error. The rearrangement uses TRBV9 and TRBJ2-7; D gene ambiguous. Germline V gives CDR1 SGDLS, CDR2 YYNGEE. The CDR3 is 14 amino acids. This CDR3 is CASSTGPHSDEQYF. CDR3 in DNA: TGTGCCAGCAGCACCGGGCCCCACTCCGACGAGCAGTACTTC.

This clonotype was counted a few times. The V gene is TRBV5-1, the J gene TRBJ2-5, with TRBD1 identical over 10 bases. Germline V CDR1 and CDR2: SGHRS, YFSETQ. There are 15 residues in the CDR3. Trimming took 5 bases from V and 4 from J; bases not matched to a gene: 8. CDR3 nucleotides: TGCGCCAGCAGTATGACAGGGGGCGAAAGAGAGACCCAGTACTTC. Translation: CASSMTGGERETQYF.

The chain links TRBV6-1 to TRBJ1-5; no definite D call. Deletions cut 0 bases from V and 2 bases from J, with 17 bases between. Germline CDR1 MNHNS, CDR2 SASEGT. CDR3 length: 18 residues. CDR3 DNA: TGTGCCAGCAGTGAAGCGCTTCTGTTTCAGTCCCGCAATCAGCCCCAGCATTTT. Its translation is CASSEALLFQSRNQPQHF.